This T cell receptor beta chain stems from a study of T cell responses to AZD1222 COVID-19 vaccine. Clones were read by immunoSEQ multiplex PCR, and TCRdb kept only the in-frame ones, dropping some. The repertoire has approximately 89,000 clones, 90% to 95% of them found once; the top ten carry 5.2%. This receptor was identified in an adult in good health. The specimen comprised peripheral blood, sampled on day 0 of AZD1222 vaccination.

The CDR3 sequence: CASGGLSGNTIYF. The CDR3 nucleotides are TGTGCCAGCGGGGGTCTCTCTGGAAACACCATATATTTT. The chain joins TRBV27 to TRBJ1-3; the D gene is possibly TRBD1 (5 bases). Trimming left V 8 bases short and J 0 bases short, with 8 bases between. CDR1 and CDR2 (germline): MNHEY, SMNVEV (reference sequence). The CDR3 is 13 residues long.